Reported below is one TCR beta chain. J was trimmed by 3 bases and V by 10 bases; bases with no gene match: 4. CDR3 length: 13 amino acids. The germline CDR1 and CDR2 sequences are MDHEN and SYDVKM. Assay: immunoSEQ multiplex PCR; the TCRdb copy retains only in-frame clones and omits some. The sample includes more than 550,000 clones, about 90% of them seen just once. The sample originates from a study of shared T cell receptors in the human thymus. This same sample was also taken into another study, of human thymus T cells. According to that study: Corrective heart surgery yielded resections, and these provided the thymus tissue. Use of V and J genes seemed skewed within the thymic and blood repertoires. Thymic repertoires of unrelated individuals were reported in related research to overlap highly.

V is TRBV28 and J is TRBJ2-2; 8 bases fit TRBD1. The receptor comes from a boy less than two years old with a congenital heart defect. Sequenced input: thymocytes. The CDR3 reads CAISTGDTGELFF. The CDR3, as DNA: TGTGCCATCTCGACAGGGGACACCGGGGAGCTGTTTTTT.